This T cell receptor (beta chain) was profiled in a study of OX40 agonist ivuxolimab in advanced cancers. Profiled with immunoSEQ multiplex PCR; TCRdb holds only in-frame clones, not every one. The sample has under 100,000 clones; 75% to 90% are singletons. Germline V gives CDR1 SGHDT, CDR2 YYEEEE. Losses at the gene ends were 3 bases for V and 6 bases for J; bases not matched to a gene: 14. This CDR3 is 17 amino acids long. Specimen: CD4+ or CD8+ T cells sorted from blood, collected in a trial of the OX40 agonist ivuxolimab. The TCR originated in an adult with an advanced solid tumor such as melanoma, head and neck, liver or kidney cancer. V and J are TRBV5-6 and TRBJ2-3; TRBD1 agrees at 9 bases. In DNA, the CDR3 is TGTGCCAGCAGCTCTGGACAGGGGATGCGGGTCGCGGATACGCAGTATTTT. Protein product: CASSSGQGMRVADTQYF.